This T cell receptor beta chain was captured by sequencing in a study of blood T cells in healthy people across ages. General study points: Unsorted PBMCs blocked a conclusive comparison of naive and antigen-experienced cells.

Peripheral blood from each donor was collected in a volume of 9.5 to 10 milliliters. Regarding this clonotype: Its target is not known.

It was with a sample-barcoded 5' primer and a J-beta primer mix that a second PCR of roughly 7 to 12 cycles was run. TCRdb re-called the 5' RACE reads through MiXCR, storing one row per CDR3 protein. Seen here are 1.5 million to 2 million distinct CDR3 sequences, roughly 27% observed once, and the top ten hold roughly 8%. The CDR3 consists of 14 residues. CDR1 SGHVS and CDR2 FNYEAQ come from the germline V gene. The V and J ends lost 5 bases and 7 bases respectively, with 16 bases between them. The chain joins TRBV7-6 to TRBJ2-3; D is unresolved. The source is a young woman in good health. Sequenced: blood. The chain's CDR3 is CASSQLVTPNTQYF. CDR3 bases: TGTGCCAGCAGCCAGTTGGTGACACCCAATACGCAGTATTTT.